This TCR beta chain is from a study of blood T cell repertoires in COVID-19. The wider study: Sites across the United States, Italy and Spain contributed samples from acute and convalescent COVID-19. Sources were T cells, B-cell-depleted T cells, or PBMCs; the material itself was cDNA or gDNA.

Original processing notes: Estimated nucleated cell counts came from reference gene primer amplification. Measured with immunoSEQ multiplex PCR; TCRdb has only the in-frame clones, and not every one. V and J calls plus clone size are reproduced from that table; the DNA served to infer D and trimming. The data show 200,000 to 300,000 clones, more than 75% seen once. Trimming pared 4 bases from V and 6 bases from J, leaving 14 bases between. Germline V CDR1 and CDR2: LGHDT, YNNKEL (reference sequence). This CDR3 comprises 14 residues. The TCR was taken from a man aged 35 to 55 who had recovered from COVID-19. The rearrangement joins TRBV3-1 (or the pseudogene TRBV3-2) to TRBJ2-3, with D possibly matching TRBD2 (6 bases). The source material was PBMCs or T cells enriched from blood (not recorded which). The CDR3 region is CASSPLGGRDTQYF. The CDR3 DNA follows: TGTGCCAGCAGCCCCCTTGGTGGGAGGGATACGCAGTATTTT.